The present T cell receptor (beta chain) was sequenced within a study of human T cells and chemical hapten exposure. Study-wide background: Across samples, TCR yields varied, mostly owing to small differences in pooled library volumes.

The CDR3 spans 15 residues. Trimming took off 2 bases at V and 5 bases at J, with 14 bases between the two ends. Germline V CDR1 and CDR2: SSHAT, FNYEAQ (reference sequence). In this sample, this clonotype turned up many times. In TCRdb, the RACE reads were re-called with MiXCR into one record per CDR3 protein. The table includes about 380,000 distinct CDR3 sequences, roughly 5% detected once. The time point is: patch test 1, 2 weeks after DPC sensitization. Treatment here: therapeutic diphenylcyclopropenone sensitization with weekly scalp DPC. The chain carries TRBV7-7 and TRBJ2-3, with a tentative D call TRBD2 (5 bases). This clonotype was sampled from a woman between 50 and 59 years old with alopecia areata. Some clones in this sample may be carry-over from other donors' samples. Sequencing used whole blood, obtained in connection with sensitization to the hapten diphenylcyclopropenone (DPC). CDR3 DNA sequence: TGTGCCAGCAGCTTATCCCCGCTAAGCGGAGATACGCAGTATTTT. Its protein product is CASSLSPLSGDTQYF.